The clone carrying this T cell receptor beta chain appeared a few times. Germline V gives CDR1 GTSNPN, CDR2 SVGIG (reference sequence). The CDR3 covers 16 residues. V shed 0 bases and J 0 bases; nucleotides not matched to a gene: 4. With listed TCR primers and previously described methods, bulk TCR libraries were prepared. TCRdb recomputed calls from the PCR reads with MiXCR, one row per CDR3 protein. The table records some 590,000 distinct CDR3 sequences, around 25% of them present only once. This record belongs to a study of molecular identifiers for immune sequencing clone quantification. Study details: Four of five RNA aliquots from approximately 22,000 or 94,000 naive CD8 T cells were sequenced.

The CD8+CD4-CCR7+CD45RA+ phenotype defined the sorted naive CD8 T cells. This TCR was sampled from a human donor in good health. Some libraries in this study had Jurkat cell RNA spiked in. This chain joins TRBV30 and TRBJ1-2, with 10 bases identical to TRBD1. Material for sequencing was naive CD8+ T cells from blood, with Jurkat cell RNA spiked in. The subset denotes: FACS-sorted CD8+CD4-CCR7+CD45RA+ naive T cells. This chain's CDR3 is CAWSVLGQGANYGYTF. The DNA for the CDR3 is TGTGCCTGGAGTGTACTTGGACAGGGGGCTAACTATGGCTACACCTTC.